The sequence of this T cell receptor (beta chain) was determined in a study of T and B cells in COVID-19 patients. BIOMED2 TRB-A/B primer pools were used in multiplex TRB PCR. TCRdb reprocessed the multiplex PCR reads with MiXCR, giving one entry per CDR3 protein. The profile shows more than 15,000 distinct CDR3 sequences, 35% to 40% of them singletons. Per germline, CDR1 ENHRY and CDR2 SYGVKD. The CDR3 has 14 residues. V was cut by 3 bases and J by 7 bases, with 16 bases left in between. Blood genomic DNA input for TRB amplification was roughly 230-550 ng. Material for sequencing was blood. The V and J genes are TRBV10-3 and TRBJ2-7; D gene unclear. The clonotype originates from a human donor with active COVID-19. Here the CDR3 reads CAISEGTALREQYF. CDR3 nucleotide sequence: TGTGCCATCAGTGAAGGCACAGCCCTTAGGGAGCAGTACTTC.